The 7 T cell receptor beta chains in this list originate from one sample, sequenced in a study of cytomegalovirus exposure and HLA in healthy donors. PCR employed 60 Vbeta and 13 Jbeta primers. Data came from immunoSEQ multiplex PCR; TCRdb stores just in-frame clones and leaves some out. The table shows under 200,000 clones, with 73% occurring only once. The sample taken for sequencing was PBMCs. Source of these receptors: a woman aged 25 to 45 in good health and CMV-seronegative.

This chain uses TRBV25-1 with TRBJ2-1; D may be TRBD1 (6 bases). The CDR3 is 14 residues long. Germline CDR1 is MGHDK and CDR2 is SYGVNS. Trimming shortened V by 6 bases and J by 6 bases, and 15 bases separated the two germline ends. Written as DNA, the CDR3 is TGTGCCAGCAGCCCACAGGGCCCTTTCAATGAGCAGTTCTTC. Translation: CASSPQGPFNEQFF.

This clone was seen a handful of times. The V call is TRBV29-1, the J call TRBJ2-5; D is perhaps TRBD2 (6 bases). There are 14 residues in the CDR3. V was shortened by 1 base and J by 2 bases, with 11 bases between the two germline ends. Per the germline V gene, CDR1 is SQVTM and CDR2 is ANQGSEA. The CDR3 DNA reads TGCAGCGTTGAAGTAGCGGAAGAGCAAGAGACCCAGTACTTC. Amino acid sequence: CSVEVAEEQETQYF.

This sequence joins TRBV9 and TRBJ1-1; TRBD1 might be the D (5 bases). The germline gives CDR1 SGDLS, CDR2 YYNGEE. V lost 6 bases and J 5 bases, leaving 11 bases between the germline ends. CDR3 length: 12 residues. The CDR3 DNA reads as TGTGCCAGCAAAGGGGCTCTTACTGAAGCTTTCTTT. This sequence encodes CASKGALTEAFF.

The chain combines TRBV5-6 with TRBJ1-3, with D uncertain. Germline CDR1 is SGHDT and CDR2 is YYEEEE. The CDR3 contains 16 residues. Trimming stripped 2 bases from V and 0 bases from J, with 12 bases between. CDR3 coding DNA: TGTGCCAGCAGCTTCTTTTCGGGGAACTCTGGAAACACCATATATTTT. This translates into CASSFFSGNSGNTIYF.

This sequence joins TRBV29-1 and TRBJ2-5, with 8 nucleotides matching TRBD2. Germline trimming cut 6 bases from V and 1 base from J; bases unmatched to any gene: 7. The CDR3 has 14 amino acids. CDR1 and CDR2 (germline): SQVTM, ANQGSEA. The CDR3 protein is CSVLAGGFQETQYF. Written as DNA, the CDR3 is TGCAGCGTACTCGCGGGGGGTTTCCAAGAGACCCAGTACTTC.

CDR3 coding DNA: TGTGCCAGCAGCTCCCGGGACTCGAGGCCGGATACGCAGTATTTT. Amino acids: CASSSRDSRPDTQYF. This chain links TRBV7-9 with TRBJ2-3, with TRBD2 as a possible D gene (6 bases). Germline assignment: CDR1 SEHNR and CDR2 FQNEAQ (reference sequence). The CDR3 is 15 amino acids. V was pared by 4 bases and J by 6 bases, with 17 bases between.

The chain recombines TRBV4-1 with TRBJ2-7, with 7 bases fitting TRBD2. Germline V CDR1 and CDR2: MGHRA, YSYEKL. The CDR3 loop spans 16 amino acids. The trim removed 4 bases at V and 3 bases at J, leaving 12 bases unmatched. The CDR3 nucleotides read TGCGCCAGCAGCCCACTCGGGACTACATTCCTCTACGAGCAGTACTTC. Protein: CASSPLGTTFLYEQYF.